The entry below gives a single T cell receptor (beta chain) sequence along with its context. The data belong to a study of CD8 T cells in Susac syndrome. RNA totalling roughly 0.5 to 1 ug underwent reverse transcription with random hexamers. TCRdb processed the immunoSEQ multiplex PCR reads anew with MiXCR; each CDR3 protein has one entry. The sample holds about 120,000 distinct CDR3 sequences, roughly 94% seen once. Germline CDR1 and CDR2: LNHDA and SQIVND (reference sequence). This CDR3 is 15 amino acids long. Trimming removed 2 bases at V and 1 base at J, with 11 bases between. Sequencing of TCR beta, carried out with a high-throughput approach, was applied to CD8+ and CD4+ T cells from the blood.

The sequence came from a human donor in good health. J is TRBJ1-1 and V is TRBV19; D is undetermined. Sequencing used CD4+ T cells from PBMCs. The CDR3 nucleotides read TGTGCCAGTAGTATAATCCTGGGGTCGAACACTGAAGCTTTCTTT. Protein product: CASSIILGSNTEAFF.